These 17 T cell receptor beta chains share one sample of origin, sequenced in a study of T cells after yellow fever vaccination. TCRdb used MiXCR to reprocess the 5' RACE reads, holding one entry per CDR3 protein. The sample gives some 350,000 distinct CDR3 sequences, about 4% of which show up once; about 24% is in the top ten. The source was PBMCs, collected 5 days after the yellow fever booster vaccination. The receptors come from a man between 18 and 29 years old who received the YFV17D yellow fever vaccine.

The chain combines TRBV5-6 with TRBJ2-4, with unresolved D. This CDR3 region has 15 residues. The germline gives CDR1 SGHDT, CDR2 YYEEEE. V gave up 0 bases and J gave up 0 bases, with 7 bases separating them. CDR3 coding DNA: TGTGCCAGCAGCTTGGGCCCGGTAGCCAAAAACATTCAGTACTTC. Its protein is CASSLGPVAKNIQYF.

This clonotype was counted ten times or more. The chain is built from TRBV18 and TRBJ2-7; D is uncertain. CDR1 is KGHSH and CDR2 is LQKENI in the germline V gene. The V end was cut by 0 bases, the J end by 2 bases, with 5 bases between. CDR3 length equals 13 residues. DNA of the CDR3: TGTGCCAGCTCACCACCAGGGACCTACGAGCAGTACTTC. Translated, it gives CASSPPGTYEQYF.

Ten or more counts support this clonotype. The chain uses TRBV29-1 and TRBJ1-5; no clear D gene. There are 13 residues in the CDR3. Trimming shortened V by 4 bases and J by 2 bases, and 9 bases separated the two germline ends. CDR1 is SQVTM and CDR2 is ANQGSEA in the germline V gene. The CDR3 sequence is CSVGVGGNQPQHF. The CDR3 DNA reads TGCAGCGTTGGCGTAGGCGGCAATCAGCCCCAGCATTTT.

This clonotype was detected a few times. This CDR3 reads CASSFLTSGADTQYF. In DNA form, the CDR3 reads TGTGCCAGCAGCTTTCTAACTAGCGGGGCAGATACGCAGTATTTT. The rearrangement uses TRBV11-2 and TRBJ2-3; 10 nucleotides line up with TRBD2. The trim removed 3 bases at V and 4 bases at J, leaving 4 bases unmatched. From germline, CDR1 is SGHAT and CDR2 FQNNGV. This CDR3 has 15 residues.

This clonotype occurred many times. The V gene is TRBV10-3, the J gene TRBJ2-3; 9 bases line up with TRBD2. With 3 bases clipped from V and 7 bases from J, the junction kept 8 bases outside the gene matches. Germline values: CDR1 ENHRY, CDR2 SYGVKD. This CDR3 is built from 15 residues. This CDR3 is CAISEGLAGFYTQYF. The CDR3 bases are TGTGCCATCAGTGAAGGGCTAGCGGGGTTCTATACGCAGTATTTT.

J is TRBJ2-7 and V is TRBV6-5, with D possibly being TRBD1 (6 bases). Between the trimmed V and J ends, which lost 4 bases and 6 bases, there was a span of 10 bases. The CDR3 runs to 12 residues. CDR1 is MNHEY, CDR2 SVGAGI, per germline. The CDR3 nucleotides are TGTGCCAGCAGTTGGTCAGGGGCCGAGCAGTACTTC. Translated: CASSWSGAEQYF.

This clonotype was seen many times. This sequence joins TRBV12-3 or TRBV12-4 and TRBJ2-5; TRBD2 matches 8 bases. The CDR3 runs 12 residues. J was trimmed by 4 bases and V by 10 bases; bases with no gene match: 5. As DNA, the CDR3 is TGTGCCACGGGACTAGTGCCAGAGACCCAGTACTTC. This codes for CATGLVPETQYF.

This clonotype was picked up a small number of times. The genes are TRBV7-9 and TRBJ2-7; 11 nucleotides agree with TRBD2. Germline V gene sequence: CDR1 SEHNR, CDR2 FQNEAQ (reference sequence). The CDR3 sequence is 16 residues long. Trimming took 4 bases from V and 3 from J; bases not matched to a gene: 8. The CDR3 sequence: CASSSRGTSGYYEQYF. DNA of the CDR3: TGTGCCAGCAGCTCCCGGGGGACTAGCGGTTACTACGAGCAGTACTTC.

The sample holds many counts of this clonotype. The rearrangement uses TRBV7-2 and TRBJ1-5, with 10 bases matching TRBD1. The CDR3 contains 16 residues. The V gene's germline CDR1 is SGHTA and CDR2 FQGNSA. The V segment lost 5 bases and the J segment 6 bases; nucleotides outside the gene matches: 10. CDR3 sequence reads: CASSLQGQGNGQPQHF. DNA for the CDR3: TGTGCCAGCAGCCTACAGGGACAGGGGAACGGTCAGCCCCAGCATTTT.

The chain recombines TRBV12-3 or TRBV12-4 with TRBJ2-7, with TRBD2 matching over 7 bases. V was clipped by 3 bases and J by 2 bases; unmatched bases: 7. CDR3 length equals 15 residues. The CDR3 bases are TGTGCCAGCAGTTTCGTATCAGGACTAGCCTACGAGCAGTACTTC. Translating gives CASSFVSGLAYEQYF.

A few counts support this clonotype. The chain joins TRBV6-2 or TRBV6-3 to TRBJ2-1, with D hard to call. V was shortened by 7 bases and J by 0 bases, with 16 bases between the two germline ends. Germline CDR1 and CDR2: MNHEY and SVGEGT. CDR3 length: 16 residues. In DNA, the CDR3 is TGTGCCAGCACTCCCGTAACCCCGAGCTCCTACAATGAGCAGTTCTTC. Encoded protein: CASTPVTPSSYNEQFF.

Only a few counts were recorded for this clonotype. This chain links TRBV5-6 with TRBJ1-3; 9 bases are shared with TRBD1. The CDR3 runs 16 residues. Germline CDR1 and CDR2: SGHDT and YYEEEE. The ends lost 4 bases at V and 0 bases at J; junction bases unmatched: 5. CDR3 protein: CASSNTGGGSGNTIYF. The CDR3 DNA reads TGTGCCAGCAGCAACACAGGGGGCGGCTCTGGAAACACCATATATTTT.

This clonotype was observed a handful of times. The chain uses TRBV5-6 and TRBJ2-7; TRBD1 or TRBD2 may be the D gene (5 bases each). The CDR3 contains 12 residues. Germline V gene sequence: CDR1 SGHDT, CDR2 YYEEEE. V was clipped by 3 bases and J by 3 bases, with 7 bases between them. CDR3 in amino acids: CASSWDGYEQYV. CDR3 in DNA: TGTGCCAGCAGCTGGGACGGCTACGAGCAGTACGTC.

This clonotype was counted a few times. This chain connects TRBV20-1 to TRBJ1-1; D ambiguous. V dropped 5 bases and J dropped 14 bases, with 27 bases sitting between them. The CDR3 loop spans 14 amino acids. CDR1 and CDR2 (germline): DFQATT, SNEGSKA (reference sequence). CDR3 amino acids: CSARVQTRAVKRFF. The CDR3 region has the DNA TGCAGTGCTCGCGTCCAGACCCGGGCCGTGAAAAGGTTCTTT.

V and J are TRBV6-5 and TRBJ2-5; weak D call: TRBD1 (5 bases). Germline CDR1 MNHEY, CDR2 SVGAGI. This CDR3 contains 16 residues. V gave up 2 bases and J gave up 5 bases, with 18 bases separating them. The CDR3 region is CASSYAQGPATETQYF. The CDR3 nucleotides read TGTGCCAGCAGTTACGCGCAGGGCCCCGCCACGGAGACCCAGTACTTC.

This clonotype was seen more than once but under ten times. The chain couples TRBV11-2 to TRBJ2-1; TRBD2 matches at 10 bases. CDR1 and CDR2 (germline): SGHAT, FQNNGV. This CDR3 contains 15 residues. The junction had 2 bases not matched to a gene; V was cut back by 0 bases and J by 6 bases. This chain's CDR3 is CASSLEAGGRNEQFF. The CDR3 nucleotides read TGTGCCAGCAGCTTAGAAGCGGGGGGGCGCAATGAGCAGTTCTTC.

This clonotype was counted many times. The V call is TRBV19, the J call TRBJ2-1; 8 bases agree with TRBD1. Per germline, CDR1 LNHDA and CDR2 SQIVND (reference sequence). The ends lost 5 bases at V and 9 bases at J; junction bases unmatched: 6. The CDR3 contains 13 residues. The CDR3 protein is CASSGRGLSEQFF. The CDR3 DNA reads TGTGCCAGTAGTGGCAGGGGGCTAAGTGAGCAGTTCTTC.